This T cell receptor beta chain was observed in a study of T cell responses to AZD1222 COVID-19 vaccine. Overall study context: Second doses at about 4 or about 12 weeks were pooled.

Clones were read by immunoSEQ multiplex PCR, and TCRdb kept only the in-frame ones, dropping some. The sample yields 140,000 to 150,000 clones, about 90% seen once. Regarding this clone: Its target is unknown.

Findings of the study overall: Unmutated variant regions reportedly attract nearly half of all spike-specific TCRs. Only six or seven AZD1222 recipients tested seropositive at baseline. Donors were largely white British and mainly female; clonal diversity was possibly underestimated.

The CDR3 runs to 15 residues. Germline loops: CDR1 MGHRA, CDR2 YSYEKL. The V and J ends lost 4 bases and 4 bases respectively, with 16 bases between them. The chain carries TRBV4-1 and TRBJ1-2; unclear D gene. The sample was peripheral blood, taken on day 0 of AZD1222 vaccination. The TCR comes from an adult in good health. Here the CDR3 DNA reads TGCGCCAGCAGCCGCGGGGAGCCTACCGTCTATGGCTACACCTTC. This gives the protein CASSRGEPTVYGYTF.